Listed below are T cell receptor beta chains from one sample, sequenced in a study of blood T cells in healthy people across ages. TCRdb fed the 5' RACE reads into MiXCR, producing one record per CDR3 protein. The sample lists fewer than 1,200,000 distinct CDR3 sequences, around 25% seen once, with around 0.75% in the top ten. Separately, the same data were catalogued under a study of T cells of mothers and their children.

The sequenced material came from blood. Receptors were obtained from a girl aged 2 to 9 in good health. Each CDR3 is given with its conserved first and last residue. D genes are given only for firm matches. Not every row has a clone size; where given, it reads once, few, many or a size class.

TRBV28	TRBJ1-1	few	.	CASSWEATEAFF	TGTGCCAGCAGTTGGGAGGCCACTGAAGCTTTCTTT
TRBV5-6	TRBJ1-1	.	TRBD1	CASSPLKDRGRGYTEAFF	TGTGCCAGCAGCCCGCTCAAGGACAGGGGGCGCGGGTACACTGAAGCTTTCTTT
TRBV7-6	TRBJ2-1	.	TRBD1	CASSSLGGQGYNEQFF	TGTGCCAGCAGCTCGCTTGGGGGACAGGGATACAATGAGCAGTTCTTC
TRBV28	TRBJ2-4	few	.	CASSLRGGKQNIQYF	TGTGCCAGCAGTTTACGAGGTGGAAAGCAAAACATTCAGTACTTC
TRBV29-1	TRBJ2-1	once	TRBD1	CSDRSGDSPNEQFF	TGCAGCGACCGATCCGGGGACAGCCCAAATGAGCAGTTCTTC
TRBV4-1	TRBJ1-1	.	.	CASSQDLGHNTEAFF	TGCGCCAGCAGCCAAGATCTTGGACATAACACTGAAGCTTTCTTT
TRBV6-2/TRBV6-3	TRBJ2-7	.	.	CASSYQSVEQYF	TGTGCCAGCAGTTACCAGAGTGTCGAGCAGTACTTC
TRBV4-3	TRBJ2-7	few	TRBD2	CASSQDAGVPSYEQYF	TGCGCCAGCAGCCAAGATGCGGGGGTGCCGTCCTACGAGCAGTACTTC
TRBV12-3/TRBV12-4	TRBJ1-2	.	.	CASSPPGKSNYGYTF	TGTGCCAGCAGTCCCCCCGGAAAGTCAAACTATGGCTACACCTTC
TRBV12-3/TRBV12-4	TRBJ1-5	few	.	CASKGEQGGYQPQHF	TGTGCCAGCAAGGGGGAACAGGGAGGGTATCAGCCCCAGCATTTT
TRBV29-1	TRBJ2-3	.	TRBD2	CSVWTSGSSRDTQYF	TGCAGCGTGTGGACTAGCGGGAGCTCACGAGATACGCAGTATTTT
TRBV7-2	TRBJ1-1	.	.	CASRWGLNTEAFF	TGTGCCAGCAGATGGGGTCTGAACACTGAAGCTTTCTTT
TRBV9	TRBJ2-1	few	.	CASSVDDYLGEQFF	TGTGCCAGCAGCGTAGATGACTACCTAGGAGAGCAGTTCTTC
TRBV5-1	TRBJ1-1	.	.	CASSLKVAGRGTEAFF	TGCGCCAGCAGCTTGAAGGTAGCCGGGCGGGGCACTGAAGCTTTCTTT
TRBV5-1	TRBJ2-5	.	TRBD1	CASSDGQGETQYF	TGCGCCAGTTCGGATGGACAGGGAGAGACCCAGTACTTC
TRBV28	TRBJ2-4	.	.	CASRPDRTKNIQYF	TGTGCCAGCCGCCCCGACAGGACCAAAAACATTCAGTACTTC
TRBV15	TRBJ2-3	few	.	CATSPRGNSYTDTQYF	TGTGCCACCAGCCCACGAGGAAACAGCTACACAGATACGCAGTATTTT
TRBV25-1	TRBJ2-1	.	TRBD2	CASRTSAHNEQFF	TGTGCCAGTAGGACTAGCGCACACAATGAGCAGTTCTTC
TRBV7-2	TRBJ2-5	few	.	CASSLGPLGGETQYF	TGTGCCAGCAGCTTAGGCCCACTCGGGGGAGAGACCCAGTACTTC
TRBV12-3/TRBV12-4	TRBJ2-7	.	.	CASSWDPNYEQYF	TGTGCCAGCAGTTGGGACCCTAACTACGAGCAATACTTC
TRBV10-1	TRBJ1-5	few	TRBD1	CASRASLDREGNQPQHF	TGCGCCAGCAGGGCCTCACTTGACAGGGAAGGCAATCAGCCCCAGCATTTT
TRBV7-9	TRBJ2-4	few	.	CASIDVGIQYF	TGTGCCAGCATCGACGTAGGAATTCAGTACTTC
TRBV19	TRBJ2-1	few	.	CASGRRREPNEQFF	TGTGCCAGTGGTCGACGGCGGGAACCCAATGAGCAGTTCTTC
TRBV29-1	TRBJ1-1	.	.	CSVDRGPYTEAFF	TGCAGCGTTGACCGGGGGCCCTACACTGAAGCTTTCTTT
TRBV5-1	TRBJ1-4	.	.	CASSPRDPHEKLFF	TGCGCCAGCAGCCCTCGGGACCCGCATGAAAAACTGTTTTTT
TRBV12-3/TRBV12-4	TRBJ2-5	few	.	CASSTYLARDAEETQYF	TGTGCCAGCAGCACCTACTTGGCCAGGGACGCAGAGGAGACCCAGTACTTC
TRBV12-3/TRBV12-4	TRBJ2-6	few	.	CASSLRGPANSGANVLTF	TGTGCCAGCAGTTTAAGAGGACCGGCGAACTCTGGGGCCAACGTCCTGACTTTC
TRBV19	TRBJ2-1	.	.	CASRRIYEPNEQFF	TGTGCCAGTAGGAGGATTTATGAACCGAATGAGCAGTTCTTC
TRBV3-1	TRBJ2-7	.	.	CASSRAEGGSYEQYF	TGTGCCAGCAGCCGAGCCGAAGGGGGCTCCTACGAGCAGTACTTC
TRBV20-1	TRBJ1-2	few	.	CSARDFNAGLHGYTF	TGCAGTGCTAGAGATTTCAACGCGGGGCTTCATGGCTACACCTTC
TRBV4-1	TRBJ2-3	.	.	CASSQESSTGWQYF	TGCGCCAGCAGCCAAGAAAGTTCGACAGGTTGGCAGTATTTT
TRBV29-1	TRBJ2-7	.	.	CSVEGMGTYEQYF	TGCAGCGTTGAAGGTATGGGGACCTACGAGCAGTACTTC
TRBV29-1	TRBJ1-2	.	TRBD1	CSVEGQTLYGYTF	TGCAGCGTTGAGGGACAGACCCTATATGGCTACACCTTC
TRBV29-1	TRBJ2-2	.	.	CGVLRSTGELFF	TGCGGCGTTCTGCGATCCACCGGGGAGCTGTTTTTT
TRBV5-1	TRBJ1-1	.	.	CASSLVGSAANTEAFF	TGCGCCAGCAGCTTGGTGGGGAGCGCAGCCAACACTGAAGCTTTCTTT
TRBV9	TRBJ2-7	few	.	CASSTAGGYEQYF	TGTGCCAGCAGCACGGCGGGCGGGTACGAGCAGTACTTC
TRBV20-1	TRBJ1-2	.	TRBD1	CSARGTGTHGYTF	TGCAGTGCTAGAGGGACAGGGACCCATGGCTACACCTTC
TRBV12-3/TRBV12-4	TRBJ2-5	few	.	CASSTDWQETQYF	TGTGCCAGCAGTACGGACTGGCAAGAGACCCAGTACTTC
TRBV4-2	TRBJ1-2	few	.	CASSQIGYGYTF	TGTGCCAGCAGCCAAATCGGCTATGGCTACACCTTC
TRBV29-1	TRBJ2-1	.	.	CSVEEVWGSSYNEQFF	TGCAGCGTTGAAGAAGTTTGGGGGAGCTCCTACAATGAGCAGTTCTTC